This T cell receptor (beta chain) was documented in a study of blood T cell repertoires in COVID-19. Germline assignment: CDR1 GTSNPN and CDR2 SVGIG (reference sequence). Trimming left V 0 bases short and J 8 bases short, with 16 bases between. CDR3 length equals 14 residues. This table comes from immunoSEQ multiplex PCR, and its TCRdb copy is limited to in-frame clones, with some not included. The sample lists some 40,000 clones, around 73% seen once, with roughly a sixth in the top ten. The TCR was taken from a man in his 70s with acute or convalescent COVID-19. The sequencing input was peripheral blood. The chain has TRBV30 and TRBJ1-2, with D possibly being TRBD1 (5 bases). For the CDR3, the DNA is TGTGCCTGGAGTGTATACGGGGACGGAGGGGGCTACACCTTC. This gives the protein CAWSVYGDGGGYTF.